The rows below give T cell receptor beta chains drawn from one sample of a study of blood T cells in healthy people across ages. In TCRdb, the 5' RACE reads were re-called with MiXCR into one record per CDR3 protein. The sample lists about 400,000 distinct CDR3 sequences, about 52% occurring once. The sample comprised blood. Receptors originate from a man between 60 and 75 years old in good health. The CDR3 runs from the conserved cysteine through the conserved F or W. The D gene is left open where the match is weak. Expanded clones get a size class; other rows say once, few or many, or leave the size out.

TRBD1 | TRBJ1-5 | once | TRBV6-6 | TGTGCCAGCAGCCGGGACAGGGCTCAGCCCCAGCATTTT | CASSRDRAQPQHF
TRBD2 | TRBJ2-5 | . | TRBV11-1 | TGTGCCAGCACCTTGGGCGGCGGGAGTGAGACCCAGTACTTC | CASTLGGGSETQYF
. | TRBJ1-2 | many | TRBV20-1 | TGCAGTGCTAGAGCCCCGGGGCAGTCAGATGGCTACACCTTC | CSARAPGQSDGYTF
. | TRBJ2-5 | . | TRBV29-1 | TGCAGCGTTGACGGTAGGCCTCAAGAGACCCAGTACTTC | CSVDGRPQETQYF
TRBD1 | TRBJ1-4 | . | TRBV3-1 | TGTGCCAGCAGCGACAGGGTGGCTAATGAAAAACTGTTTTTT | CASSDRVANEKLFF
. | TRBJ1-5 | . | TRBV5-1 | TGCGCCAGCAGCGCAGGCCCCAATCAGCCCCAGCATTTT | CASSAGPNQPQHF
. | TRBJ2-3 | few | TRBV18 | TGTGCCAGCTCACGACGGACCGGCACAGATACGCAGTATTTT | CASSRRTGTDTQYF
. | TRBJ1-5 | few | TRBV7-2 | TGTGCCAGCAGCTTAGGTACCGGACAGCTATATAGCAATCAGCCCCAGCATTTT | CASSLGTGQLYSNQPQHF
TRBD2 | TRBJ2-1 | . | TRBV4-3 | TGCGCCAGCAGCCAAGATAGGCCTAGCGGGAAACCTTACAATGAGCAGTTCTTC | CASSQDRPSGKPYNEQFF
. | TRBJ2-5 | . | TRBV7-2 | TGTGCCAGCAGCTTAGGGGGCGGAGCCAAAAACATTAAGTACTTC | CASSLGGGAKNIKYF
TRBD2 | TRBJ2-3 | many | TRBV7-9 | TGTGCCAGCAGCTTAGGCCCCGAGCGGGGGGGTACAGATACGCAGTATTTT | CASSLGPERGGTDTQYF
TRBD1 | TRBJ2-3 | . | TRBV2 | TGTGCCAGCAGTCCTTTGGGACAGGGGGCGGAGGATACGCAGTATTTT | CASSPLGQGAEDTQYF
TRBD1 | TRBJ2-3 | . | TRBV29-1 | TGCAGCGTTACAGGGGTTGATACGCAGTATTTT | CSVTGVDTQYF
. | TRBJ2-3 | few | TRBV6-2/TRBV6-3 | TGTGCCAGCAGATTCATAGATACGCAGTATTTT | CASRFIDTQYF
. | TRBJ2-1 | . | TRBV27 | TGTGCCAGCAGTTTAGGGGACCCCATCAATGAGCAGTTTTTC | CASSLGDPINEQFF
TRBD1 | TRBJ1-4 | few | TRBV29-1 | TGCAGCGTGGCGGGACAGCCCGGGGGAGATCTGTTTTTT | CSVAGQPGGDLFF
. | TRBJ2-1 | . | TRBV20-1 | TGCAGTGCTAGAGGGCAGGGTTCCCACAATGAGCAGTTCTTC | CSARGQGSHNEQFF
TRBD1 | TRBJ2-1 | . | TRBV12-3/TRBV12-4 | TGTGCCAGCAGATCGGACAGGAGCTCCTACAATGAGCAGTTCTTC | CASRSDRSSYNEQFF
TRBD1 | TRBJ1-1 | . | TRBV6-6 | TGTGCCAGCAGTTTCGGACAGGGGGCCACTGAAGCTTTCTTT | CASSFGQGATEAFF
. | TRBJ2-3 | . | TRBV2 | TGTGCCAGCAGTGCGGAGAGCACAGATACGCAGTATTTT | CASSAESTDTQYF
. | TRBJ2-7 | . | TRBV20-1 | TGCAGTGCTAGAGCGGACTGGACTTACGAGCAGTACTTC | CSARADWTYEQYF
TRBD1 | TRBJ2-3 | . | TRBV4-3 | TGCGCCAGCAGCCCGCGCGAACAGGGGGGCACAGATACGCAGTATTTT | CASSPREQGGTDTQYF
TRBD1 | TRBJ1-6 | . | TRBV15 | TGTGCCACCAGCAGACCGGGACAGAATTCACCCCTCCACTTT | CATSRPGQNSPLHF
TRBD2 | TRBJ2-1 | many | TRBV20-1 | TGCAGTGCTAGAGGCCGGGGCCCTAGCGGGGGGGCCAATGAGCAGTTCTTC | CSARGRGPSGGANEQFF
TRBD2 | TRBJ2-1 | . | TRBV5-1 | TGCGCCAGCAGCTTGGTAGCGGGGGCCAACAATGAGCAGTTCTTC | CASSLVAGANNEQFF
. | TRBJ1-1 | . | TRBV14 | TGTGCCAGCAGCCAAGTAAGGGCGAGGAGTACTGAAGCTTTCTTT | CASSQVRARSTEAFF
TRBD2 | TRBJ2-1 | . | TRBV27 | TGTGCCAGCAGTCTCAGGGGACTAGCGGGGAACAATGAGCAGTTCTTC | CASSLRGLAGNNEQFF
TRBD1 | TRBJ2-4 | . | TRBV6-5 | TGTGCCAGCGAGGGGGCGAACATTCAGTACTTC | CASEGANIQYF
. | TRBJ2-7 | many | TRBV5-1 | TGCGCCAGCAGCGAGCAGGGTGCCGAGCAGTACTTC | CASSEQGAEQYF
TRBD1 | TRBJ2-5 | once | TRBV27 | TGTGCCAGCACCGCCGGGACAGGGGGCCTCCAAGAGACCCAGTACTTC | CASTAGTGGLQETQYF
TRBD1 | TRBJ1-6 | . | TRBV7-9 | TGTGCCAGCAACCCAGGACAGGCGCCTAATTCACCCCTCCACTTT | CASNPGQAPNSPLHF
TRBD1 | TRBJ2-1 | . | TRBV20-1 | TGCAGTGCTAGGGAAGGGGGCTGGACTGCGGGCAATGAGCAGTTCTTC | CSAREGGWTAGNEQFF
. | TRBJ2-3 | . | TRBV18 | TGTGCCAGCTCACCAGCATTATCAGATACGCAGTATTTT | CASSPALSDTQYF
. | TRBJ2-1 | . | TRBV27 | TGTGCCACCGGCAGGGTGCAGGGGTACAATGAGCAGTTCTTC | CATGRVQGYNEQFF
TRBD1 | TRBJ2-7 | . | TRBV6-1 | TGTGCCAGCAGTGAAGCAGGGGACAGGGCTAAGTACGAGCAGTACTTC | CASSEAGDRAKYEQYF
. | TRBJ2-7 | once | TRBV20-1 | TGCAGTGGCCAAGCGGGCGGCGCTTCCTACGAGCAGTACTTC | CSGQAGGASYEQYF
. | TRBJ2-3 | . | TRBV4-3 | TGCGCCAGCAGCCAAGATATTATCGGGACATTAGTTAGCACAGATACGCAGTATTTT | CASSQDIIGTLVSTDTQYF
. | TRBJ1-4 | few | TRBV9 | TGTGCCAGCAGCGTAGGGACCCGTAATAATGAAAAACTGTTTTTT | CASSVGTRNNEKLFF
TRBD2 | TRBJ2-5 | . | TRBV7-2 | TGTGCCAGCAAAAAACTAGCGGGAGGTCAAGAGACCCAGTACTTC | CASKKLAGGQETQYF
. | TRBJ2-7 | few | TRBV20-1 | TGCAGTGGGCGGGGCCGCTCCTACGAGCAGTACTTC | CSGRGRSYEQYF
TRBD1 | TRBJ2-2 | . | TRBV15 | TGTGCCACCAGCAGGGACAGGGGAAGGGAGCTGTTTTTT | CATSRDRGRELFF
. | TRBJ1-2 | . | TRBV2 | TGTGCCAGCAGTCAAGACAGGACCCGGGGCTATGGCTACACCTTC | CASSQDRTRGYGYTF
. | TRBJ2-7 | once | TRBV30 | TGTGCCTGGAGTGTACTCATCAATGAGCAGTACTTC | CAWSVLINEQYF
. | TRBJ2-5 | . | TRBV29-1 | TGCAGCGGTGGTGGAGGGGAGACCCAGTACTTC | CSGGGGETQYF
. | TRBJ2-3 | many | TRBV20-1 | TGCAGTGCTAGAACAATGTCCGATACGCAGTATTTT | CSARTMSDTQYF
TRBD2 | TRBJ2-7 | . | TRBV4-3 | TGCGCCAGCAGCCTAAAGACCCCCACTAGCGGGAGTCTCGACGAGCAGTACTTC | CASSLKTPTSGSLDEQYF
. | TRBJ1-2 | once | TRBV11-2 | TGTGCCAGCACCCCATATCAATCCTATGGCTACACCTTC | CASTPYQSYGYTF
. | TRBJ2-5 | . | TRBV10-3 | TGTGCCATCAGTGATTACAGCCAAGAGACCCAGTACTTC | CAISDYSQETQYF
. | TRBJ1-2 | few | TRBV4-1 | TGCGCCAGCAGCCAACCCTTCCGGCAGGAGAACTATGGCTACACCTTC | CASSQPFRQENYGYTF
. | TRBJ2-1 | many | TRBV11-2 | TGTGCCAGCAGCTTAGGATACAAAACGGTGAGCTCCTACAATGAGCAGTTCTTC | CASSLGYKTVSSYNEQFF
. | TRBJ1-2 | . | TRBV5-6 | TGTGCCAGCAGCTTCAATGGTGGCTACACCTTC | CASSFNGGYTF
TRBD1 | TRBJ2-7 | few | TRBV7-2 | TGTGCCAGCAGCTTAGAGGGGACAGGGCGGTACGAGCAGTACTTC | CASSLEGTGRYEQYF
. | TRBJ1-1 | once | TRBV5-1 | TGCGCCAGCAGCGACGGACAGTTTAACACTGAAGCTTTCTTT | CASSDGQFNTEAFF
. | TRBJ1-2 | few | TRBV9 | TGTGCCAGCAGCGATCACTATGGCTACACCTTC | CASSDHYGYTF
TRBD1 | TRBJ2-7 | few | TRBV14 | TGTGCCAGCAGCCAACGGACAGGGGAGCGAGTTTACAATGAGCAGTACTTC | CASSQRTGERVYNEQYF
. | TRBJ1-2 | many | TRBV20-1 | TGCAGTGCTAGGACGGCCCTAAGGGGCTATGGCTACACCTTC | CSARTALRGYGYTF
TRBD2 | TRBJ2-7 | . | TRBV11-2 | TGTGCCAGCAGCTATGGGGCTAGCGGCTCCTACGAGCAGTACTTC | CASSYGASGSYEQYF